This T cell receptor beta chain was identified in a study of blood T cells in healthy people across ages. Isolation yielded PBMCs, at least 7 million per sample, in every case. PCR was performed a second time for roughly 7 to 12 cycles using a sample-barcoded 5' primer and a J-beta primer mix. The authors tagged each cDNA molecule using a template-switch adaptor with 12 random nucleotides. TCRdb reanalysed the 5' RACE reads using MiXCR and keeps one entry per CDR3 protein. The repertoire consists of around 850,000 distinct CDR3 sequences, with roughly 34% occurring once and the leading ten covering approximately 13%. Study outcomes and limitations: Among long-lived donors, naive CD4+ cells were more numerous and diversity higher than in aged donors.

This clonotype was counted many times. The antigen remains undetermined. Sequenced material: blood. This clonotype originated in a young man in good health.

As DNA, the CDR3 is TGTGCCAGCAGTTACACCCAACTAGCTGCGGTCTACGAGCAGTACTTC. Amino acids: CASSYTQLAAVYEQYF. The rearrangement joins TRBV6-2 or TRBV6-3 to TRBJ2-7; a possible D gene is TRBD2 (6 bases). V was pared by 2 bases and J by 3 bases, with 17 bases between. The CDR3 has 16 amino acids. From germline, CDR1 is MNHEY and CDR2 SVGEGT.